The T cell receptor beta chain described here comes from a study of T cell repertoires in cytomegalovirus infection. TCRdb fed the reads into MiXCR, producing one record per CDR3 protein. The sample has around 740,000 distinct CDR3 sequences, under 40% seen once. V lost 1 base, J lost 6 bases, and 19 bases lay in between. The CDR3 has 16 residues. The germline gives CDR1 MGHRA, CDR2 YSYEKL. General study points: Ex vivo, HLA-C-restricted CMV-specific TCR beta clonotypes prevailed over the rest of the response.

Remarks on this clonotype: Its antigen is unknown.

Sequenced input: PBMCs. This clonotype was sampled from a human donor in good health (CMV status not recorded). Some clones in this sample may be carry-over from other donors' samples. J is TRBJ2-7 and V is TRBV4-1, with D tentatively TRBD2 (5 bases). The CDR3 DNA is TGCGCCAGCAGCCAAGTCCCGAACCCCCTGGGGAGCGAGCAGTACTTC. Translating it yields CASSQVPNPLGSEQYF.